This paragraph covers one T cell receptor (beta chain) sequence. There are 19 residues in the CDR3. Trimming took 1 base from V and 1 from J; bases not matched to a gene: 7. Germline values: CDR1 LGHDT, CDR2 YNNKEL (reference sequence). This record belongs to a study of blood T cell repertoires in COVID-19. TCRdb's table, derived via immunoSEQ multiplex PCR, lists solely in-frame clones and lacks some. The data contain 100,000 to 120,000 clones, 81% of them singletons. The source is a woman aged 70-85 years with acute or convalescent COVID-19. V is TRBV3-1 (or the pseudogene TRBV3-2) and J is TRBJ2-1; the match to TRBD2 covers 13 bases. Input material: peripheral blood. The CDR3 region has the DNA TGTGCCAGCAGCCAAGGACTAGCGGGAGGACTAAGGTCCTACAATGAGCAGTTCTTC. Residues: CASSQGLAGGLRSYNEQFF.